This TCR beta chain was observed in a study of blood T cell repertoires in COVID-19. Overall study: Sources were T cells, B-cell-depleted T cells, or PBMCs; the material itself was cDNA or gDNA.

Original handling: Amplification of reference gene primers provided the estimated nucleated cell counts. Data came from immunoSEQ multiplex PCR; TCRdb stores just in-frame clones and leaves some out. That table gives V, J and clone size, and the DNA gave D and trimming. The sample contains 50,000 to 55,000 clones, around 85% of which appear only once. From germline, CDR1 is MNHEY and CDR2 SMNVEV (reference sequence). The CDR3 has 13 residues. Trimming removed 6 bases at V and 8 bases at J, with 13 bases between. The chain carries TRBV27 and TRBJ1-4, with a possible D match to TRBD1 (6 bases). The sample taken for sequencing was peripheral blood. This TCR derives from a man between 60 and 70 years old with acute or convalescent COVID-19. CDR3 nucleotides: TGTGCCAGCAGGGGGGGGGCGCGGGAAAAACTGTTTTTT. Protein sequence: CASRGGAREKLFF. The whole variable domain, remainder taken from reference TRBV27 and TRBJ1-4, is EAQVTQNPRYLITVTGKKLTVTCSQNMNHEYMSWYRQDPGLGLRQIYYSMNVEVTDKGDVPEGYKVSRKEKRNFPLILESPSPNQTSLYFCASRGGAREKLFFGSGTQLSVL.